These T cell receptor beta chains were read from a single sample in a study of T-cell memory formation after mild COVID-19. TCRdb independently ran MiXCR on the 5' RACE reads; one entry per CDR3 protein. The sample holds 450,000 or so distinct CDR3 sequences, around 27% seen once. Input material: PBMCs or a T cell subset sorted from them (not recorded which). These receptors were obtained from an adult woman who had mild COVID-19 (a few samples of this study predate the infection). Cell type and time point are not known. The CDR3 runs from the conserved cysteine through the conserved F or W. D genes are given only for firm matches. Clone size is not always given. Where it is, it says once, few, many or a class for expanded clones.

TRBV4-2,TRBJ2-3,TRBD2,-,CASSPQAGGTDTQYF,TGTGCCAGCAGCCCGCAGGCGGGAGGGACAGATACGCAGTATTTT
TRBV9,TRBJ2-1,-,few,CASSDGPRSDEQFF,TGTGCCAGCAGCGACGGACCCAGGTCGGATGAGCAGTTCTTC
TRBV9,TRBJ2-7,TRBD1,few,CASSVTGGKGEQYF,TGTGCCAGCAGCGTAACAGGGGGCAAAGGCGAGCAGTACTTC
TRBV14,TRBJ2-2,-,-,CASKRQTNTGELFF,TGTGCCAGCAAAAGACAGACAAACACCGGGGAGCTGTTTTTT
TRBV7-3,TRBJ2-1,-,-,CASSSEQHLPEQFF,TGTGCCAGCAGCTCGGAACAGCATCTACCTGAGCAGTTCTTC
TRBV3-1,TRBJ1-1,TRBD1,-,CASSSQGALDTEAFF,TGTGCCAGCAGCTCACAGGGGGCTCTTGACACTGAAGCTTTCTTT
TRBV20-1,TRBJ1-1,TRBD1,few,CSATTGQGLEAFF,TGCAGTGCTACCACGGGACAGGGCCTTGAAGCTTTCTTT
TRBV6-5,TRBJ2-7,-,-,CASSPLGLSSYEQYF,TGTGCCAGCAGCCCTCTGGGGTTGAGCTCCTACGAGCAGTACTTC
TRBV29-1,TRBJ2-2,-,-,CSVILGYRAGELFF,TGCAGCGTTATCTTAGGGTATCGGGCCGGGGAGCTGTTTTTT
TRBV14,TRBJ2-1,-,-,CASSQELTRNEQFF,TGTGCCAGCAGCCAAGAATTAACGAGGAATGAGCAGTTCTTC
TRBV12-3/TRBV12-4,TRBJ2-5,-,-,CASSLQKTQYF,TGTGCCAGCAGTTTGCAGAAGACCCAGTACTTC
TRBV28,TRBJ2-7,-,many,CASSPPPVGVRSYEQYF,TGTGCCAGCAGTCCACCCCCCGTGGGGGTGAGGTCCTACGAGCAGTACTTC
TRBV4-1,TRBJ1-1,-,-,CASSQVPGEGTEAFF,TGCGCCAGCAGCCAAGTACCGGGGGAGGGTACTGAAGCTTTCTTT
TRBV29-1,TRBJ2-1,TRBD2,-,CSVESGGYNEQFF,TGCAGCGTTGAATCCGGGGGGTACAATGAGCAGTTCTTC
TRBV12-3/TRBV12-4,TRBJ2-1,-,-,CASSPQPNEQFF,TGTGCCAGCAGCCCCCAACCAAATGAGCAGTTCTTC
TRBV20-1,TRBJ1-1,-,-,CSARDAQTLLRNTEAFF,TGCAGTGCTAGAGATGCACAGACCTTACTTCGAAACACTGAAGCTTTCTTT
TRBV28,TRBJ1-2,-,few,CASSLSIGYGYTF,TGTGCCAGCAGTTTATCAATTGGCTATGGCTACACCTTC
TRBV7-6,TRBJ2-1,-,many,CASSPSLAGSDEQFF,TGTGCCAGCAGCCCTAGCCTGGCAGGGTCAGATGAGCAGTTCTTC
TRBV19,TRBJ1-2,TRBD1,once,CASSIQGHYGYTF,TGTGCCAGTAGCATACAGGGGCACTATGGCTACACCTTC
TRBV12-3/TRBV12-4,TRBJ2-6,-,-,CASTGGIGANVLTF,TGTGCCAGCACTGGGGGCATTGGGGCCAACGTCCTGACTTTC
TRBV7-6,TRBJ2-7,TRBD2,few,CASSATSGREYEQYF,TGTGCCAGCAGCGCAACTAGCGGGAGGGAGTACGAGCAGTACTTC
TRBV7-9,TRBJ2-1,TRBD1,many,CASSFSGQVFIGQFF,TGTGCCAGCAGCTTCTCGGGACAGGTTTTTATAGGGCAGTTCTTC
TRBV20-1,TRBJ1-1,-,-,CSARVAGGTEAFF,TGCAGTGCTAGAGTGGCGGGGGGGACTGAAGCTTTCTTT
TRBV6-5,TRBJ2-5,TRBD1,-,CASSYPSTFRDRGHPLWPQETQYF,TGTGCCAGCAGTTACCCGTCAACGTTCCGGGACAGGGGGCATCCGCTATGGCCCCAAGAGACCCAGTACTTC
TRBV12-3/TRBV12-4,TRBJ2-2,-,few,CASSPGYTPTGELFF,TGTGCCAGCAGTCCGGGTTACACTCCTACCGGGGAGCTGTTTTTT
TRBV30,TRBJ2-6,-,many,CAWTQGIGANVLTF,TGTGCCTGGACCCAGGGGATCGGGGCCAACGTCCTGACTTTC
TRBV15,TRBJ1-2,-,few,CATSSTEGLSGYTF,TGTGCCACCAGCTCGACGGAGGGTCTCAGCGGCTACACCTTC
TRBV7-9,TRBJ1-2,-,few,CASSFPGGGDGYTF,TGTGCCAGCAGCTTTCCCGGTGGGGGCGACGGCTACACCTTC
TRBV9,TRBJ1-5,-,few,CASSVGDTRGQPQHF,TGTGCCAGCAGCGTAGGGGACACCCGCGGTCAGCCCCAGCATTTT